This entry lists 19 T cell receptor beta chains sequenced from one sample in a study of cytomegalovirus exposure and HLA in healthy donors (TCRdb year 2017). Library preparation used the immunoSEQ multiplex PCR assay. TCRdb mirrors the immuneACCESS table, restricted to in-frame sequences. Some clones are absent from its copies; in checked studies, under half trace to an unresolved V gene, and the reason for the others is unknown. Here the sample has roughly 60,000 clones; approximately 96% occur a single time. The leading ten clones occupy approximately 1% of the sample. The sample taken for sequencing was PBMCs. These receptor sequences come from a man younger than 35 in good health and CMV-seronegative.

The chain couples TRBV30 to TRBJ2-2, with 12 bases matching TRBD2. The germline V gene has CDR1 GTSNPN and CDR2 SVGIG (reference sequence). The CDR3 covers 17 residues. The J segment lost 1 base and the V segment lost 5 bases, leaving 8 bases of the junction unmatched. CDR3 bases: TGTGCCTGGGAAGGACCGGGACTAGCGGGGAACACCGGGGAGCTGTTTTTT. Its protein product is CAWEGPGLAGNTGELFF.

The chain combines TRBV19 with TRBJ1-2; the match to TRBD1 covers 9 bases. V gave up 5 bases and J gave up 8 bases; unmatched junction bases: 12. From germline, CDR1 is LNHDA and CDR2 SQIVND (reference sequence). This CDR3 region has 15 residues. CDR3 residues: CASSAQGQGRVGYTF. DNA for the CDR3: TGTGCCAGTAGTGCCCAGGGACAGGGACGAGTCGGCTACACCTTC.

This clone occurred once. The V call is TRBV9, the J call TRBJ2-1; 8 bases are a match to TRBD1. The trim removed 4 bases at V and 2 bases at J, leaving 11 bases unmatched. This CDR3 has 17 residues. Germline CDR1 and CDR2: SGDLS and YYNGEE. DNA for the CDR3: TGTGCCAGCAGCCCCGCTACCAGGACAGGGCCCTACAATGAGCAGTTCTTC. The encoded protein is CASSPATRTGPYNEQFF.

J is TRBJ2-2 and V is TRBV12-5; 11 nucleotides match TRBD2. The germline V gene encodes CDR1 LGHNT and CDR2 FRNRAP. Losses at the gene ends were 2 bases for V and 8 bases for J; bases not matched to a gene: 7. The CDR3 is 16 residues long. CDR3 in DNA: TGTGCTAGTGGTTTGTTTAGCGGGAGGGTGAGAGGGGAGCTGTTTTTT. Residues: CASGLFSGRVRGELFF.

The CDR3 nucleotides are TGTGCCAGCAGCTTAGCTCCCGGGACAGGGGGCTCTGAAGCTTTCTTT. Amino acids: CASSLAPGTGGSEAFF. The chain uses TRBV7-9 and TRBJ1-1, with 12 bases identical to TRBD1. Germline V CDR1 and CDR2: SEHNR, FQNEAQ (reference sequence). Germline trimming cut 0 bases from V and 6 bases from J; bases unmatched to any gene: 5. The CDR3 extends over 16 amino acids.

The gene calls are TRBV27 and TRBJ2-3; 7 bases match TRBD2. Trimming at V came to 2 bases and at J to 5 bases, leaving 10 bases not matched to a gene. CDR1 is MNHEY and CDR2 is SMNVEV in the germline V gene (reference sequence). The CDR3 is 16 amino acids. The CDR3 DNA follows: TGTGCCAGCAGTTTAAGGCGGGAGTTGCTACGAGATACGCAGTATTTT. Translating it yields CASSLRRELLRDTQYF.

J is TRBJ2-5 and V is TRBV18; TRBD2 is a possible D gene (5 bases). Germline CDR1 reads KGHSH; CDR2 reads LQKENI. The CDR3 runs 17 residues. V lost 5 bases to trimming and J lost 6 bases, with 25 bases between them. The CDR3 DNA is TGTGCCAGCTCAATGAGGGTCGAGACGGCGCTCGTGAAGACCCAGTACTTC. Its translation is CASSMRVETALVKTQYF.

The V gene is TRBV5-1, the J gene TRBJ2-7; tentative D call: TRBD1 (6 bases). The CDR3 sequence is 17 residues long. Deletions cut 3 bases from V and 0 bases from J, with 19 bases between. CDR1 SGHRS and CDR2 YFSETQ come from the germline V gene. CDR3: CASSWGQERGSSYEQYF. CDR3 DNA: TGCGCCAGCAGCTGGGGACAAGAGAGGGGTAGCTCCTACGAGCAGTACTTC.

V gene TRBV4-2 combines with J gene TRBJ1-4; the D is unclear. The V end lost 0 bases, the J end lost 0 bases, and 8 bases lay between the germline ends. This CDR3 region has 16 residues. Germline values: CDR1 LGHNA, CDR2 YNFKEQ. CDR3 bases: TGTGCCAGCAGCCAAGAGGCCAGCGCAACTAATGAAAAACTGTTTTTT. This sequence encodes CASSQEASATNEKLFF.

The chain uses TRBV28 and TRBJ2-4; D gene uncertain. Per germline, CDR1 MDHEN and CDR2 SYDVKM. The CDR3 has 14 residues. Trimming shortened V by 5 bases and J by 2 bases, and 10 bases separated the two germline ends. This CDR3 is CASSLTGSKNIQYF. CDR3 in DNA: TGTGCCAGCAGTCTCACCGGGTCCAAAAACATTCAGTACTTC.

V and J are TRBV19 and TRBJ2-3, with 10 bases identical to TRBD2. The CDR3 length is 16 residues. V gave up 5 bases and J gave up 5 bases; unmatched junction bases: 10. Germline CDR1 LNHDA, CDR2 SQIVND (reference sequence). CDR3 DNA sequence: TGTGCCAGTAGTCTAGGACTAGCGGAAAACATAGATACGCAGTATTTT. Its protein product is CASSLGLAENIDTQYF.

The chain carries TRBV7-9 and TRBJ1-2; 8 nucleotides align to TRBD1. Germline values: CDR1 SEHNR, CDR2 FQNEAQ (reference sequence). The CDR3 runs 15 residues. J gave up 7 bases and V 6 bases, and 13 bases lay outside the gene matches. CDR3 protein: CASSYRPGGFAGYTF. CDR3 bases: TGTGCCAGCAGTTACCGACCAGGGGGCTTCGCTGGCTACACCTTC.

This clone has a single count. The chain employs TRBV4-2 and TRBJ2-5; 9 positions match TRBD2. Germline trimming cut 1 base from V and 5 bases from J; bases unmatched to any gene: 8. Germline V lookup: CDR1 LGHNA, CDR2 YNFKEQ. The CDR3 length is 16 residues. The CDR3 coding sequence is TGTGCCAGCAGCCAAGGTAATAGCGGGAGAGGCGAGACCCAGTACTTC. It codes for CASSQGNSGRGETQYF.

This sequence joins TRBV2 and TRBJ2-3, with no clear D. Trimming pared 7 bases from V and 5 bases from J, leaving 10 bases between. The CDR3 consists of 12 residues. CDR1 and CDR2 (germline): SNHLY, FYNNEI. The CDR3 DNA is TGTGCCAGCATGTGGCAACGAGATACGCAGTATTTT. Translated: CASMWQRDTQYF.

The V call is TRBV28, the J call TRBJ2-7; D gene unclear. Trimming stripped 3 bases from V and 1 base from J, with 7 bases between. Germline CDR1 and CDR2: MDHEN and SYDVKM. The CDR3 loop spans 13 amino acids. CDR3 loop: CASSLRFSYEQYF. The CDR3 nucleotides read TGTGCCAGCAGTTTGAGGTTTTCCTACGAGCAGTACTTC.

This rearrangement joins TRBV28 to TRBJ1-5; no firm D call. This CDR3 comprises 14 residues. The germline V and J ends were trimmed by 3 bases and 5 bases, with 11 bases remaining between them. The V gene's germline CDR1 is MDHEN and CDR2 SYDVKM. The CDR3 DNA reads as TGTGCCAGCAGTTTGTACGGTGAAGATCAGCCCCAGCATTTT. Encoded protein: CASSLYGEDQPQHF.

The V and J genes are TRBV7-3 and TRBJ2-1, with TRBD2 matching 8 bases. The CDR3 is made up of 15 amino acids. V lost 6 bases, J lost 6 bases, and 10 bases stayed unmatched. CDR1 and CDR2 (germline): SGHTA, FQGTGA. CDR3 protein: CASRTFGRVLNEQFF. The CDR3 DNA is TGTGCCAGCAGGACCTTCGGGAGGGTGCTCAATGAGCAGTTCTTC.

The chain carries TRBV4-2 and TRBJ1-5, with D uncertain. The germline gives CDR1 LGHNA, CDR2 YNFKEQ. Trimming stripped 0 bases from V and 3 bases from J, with 6 bases between. The CDR3 length is 14 residues. This CDR3 reads CASSQDGYNQPQHF. The CDR3 nucleotides are TGTGCCAGCAGCCAAGACGGGTACAATCAGCCCCAGCATTTT.

The chain links TRBV11-2 to TRBJ2-7, with D possibly matching TRBD2 (5 bases). Trimming removed 5 bases from V and 2 bases from J, with 13 bases in between. The CDR3 loop spans 14 amino acids. Germline V gene lookup returns CDR1 SGHAT and CDR2 FQNNGV. The CDR3 is CASSLDSDTYEQYF. In DNA form, the CDR3 reads TGTGCCAGCAGCCTGGACTCTGACACCTACGAGCAGTACTTC. The full variable domain, with the rest looked up from reference TRBV11-2 and TRBJ2-7, is EAGVAQSPRYKIIEKRQSVAFWCNPISGHATLYWYQQILGQGPKLLIQFQNNGVVDDSQLPKDRFSAERLKGVDSTLKIQPAKLEDSAVYLCASSLDSDTYEQYFGPGTRLTVT.